The sequence of this TCR beta chain was determined in a study of blood T cell repertoires in COVID-19. Study details: The United States, Italy and Spain provided the acute and convalescent COVID-19 samples.

The CDR3 covers 17 residues. The ends were cut back, 8 bases at V and 0 bases at J, with 22 bases in the middle. The germline V gene encodes CDR1 ENHRY and CDR2 SYGVKD. The protocol was immunoSEQ multiplex PCR, while the TCRdb copy is restricted to in-frame clones and leaves out a portion. The sample carries 200,000 to 250,000 clones, under 90% recorded once. The material sequenced was PBMCs or T cells enriched from blood (not recorded which). The chain links TRBV10-3 to TRBJ1-1; tentatively, D is TRBD1 (6 bases). The source of this sequence is a woman aged 50 to 65 who had been exposed to COVID-19. The chain's CDR3 is CAIGDPGVRAMNTEAFF. The CDR3 DNA is TGTGCCATCGGCGACCCAGGGGTTCGGGCTATGAACACTGAAGCTTTCTTT.